This paragraph reports one T cell receptor beta chain. The antigen is unknown. Germline CDR1 reads SGHRS; CDR2 reads YFSETQ. V was cut by 0 bases and J by 7 bases, with 14 bases left in between. The CDR3 length is 15 residues. The data stem from a study of beta chain features in type 1 diabetes. What was sequenced were expressed TCRB transcripts, since all of the isolated RNA had been reverse transcribed. Assay used: immunoSEQ multiplex PCR; TCRdb lists only in-frame clones, some missing. The data contain 500,000 to 800,000 clones, around 11% of them seen just once; the ten biggest clones take up more than 0.1%. Overall study findings and caveats: Among all four CD4+ subsets, Type 1 diabetes patients had TCRB CDR3s that were moderately but significantly shorter.

Sequencing was done on a sample of naive CD4+ T cells from blood. This receptor was taken from a man in his thirties or forties with type 1 diabetes. The chain uses TRBV5-1 and TRBJ1-5; D gene uncertain. The CDR3 region is CASSLVGDLLQPQHF. The CDR3 DNA is TGCGCCAGCAGCTTGGTAGGAGACCTCCTACAGCCCCAGCATTTT.